This TCR beta chain stems from a study of blood T cells in healthy people across ages. Study-wide context: About one barcoded beta molecule per two T cells came from capture by template switching. Study results and caveats: Expanded clonotype changes were possibly confounded by unknown donor CMV status.

This clonotype was seen once. Its antigen is currently unknown. Primers used in a second PCR of about 6 to 11 cycles were a sample-barcoded 5' primer and a J-beta primer mix. One entry per CDR3 protein results from TCRdb running MiXCR on the 5' RACE reads. The sample yields under 800,000 distinct CDR3 sequences, approximately 43% seen once. Germline values: CDR1 DFQATT, CDR2 SNEGSKA (reference sequence). The CDR3 is 15 residues long. The junction had 7 bases not matched to a gene; V was cut back by 6 bases and J by 3 bases. The sequence was collected from a woman aged 60 to 75 in good health. The sequenced sample consisted of blood. The V gene is TRBV20-1, the J gene TRBJ2-1; TRBD2 agrees at 11 bases. The CDR3 DNA is TGCAGTGCCGATGGGGGGACTAGCGGCTACAATGAGCAGTTCTTC. Translation gives CSADGGTSGYNEQFF.